This T cell receptor beta chain was obtained from a study of T cells in Graves' hyperthyroidism and ophthalmopathy. Study-wide points: Appearing also in blood were most of the thyroid clonotypes expanded above 0.001.

Germline V gene sequence: CDR1 DFQATT, CDR2 SNEGSKA (reference sequence). The CDR3 covers 19 residues. Trimming took 2 bases from V and 1 from J, leaving 24 bases between them. A word on this clonotype: The antigen is unknown.

It was uncontrolled infection, other autoimmune disease, pregnancy or lactation that excluded patients. Regions amplified from RNA transcripts were the TCR beta CDR3 regions. HTBI primers were employed in a first-round RT-PCR of the TCR CDR3. TCRdb analysed the multiplex PCR reads with MiXCR anew, one entry per CDR3 protein. There are around 350,000 distinct CDR3 sequences in the sample; approximately 17% occur only once, and 30% to 40% lies in the top ten. The source material was blood. The chain has TRBV20-1 and TRBJ2-1; tentative D call: TRBD1 (6 bases). The clonotype comes from a woman under 40 with Graves' hyperthyroidism that later progressed to Graves' ophthalmopathy. The CDR3 region has the DNA TGCAGTGCTAGATCCCCGGCAGGGGCGCCCAGTTCTTCCTACAATGAGCAGTTCTTC. Encoded protein: CSARSPAGAPSSSYNEQFF.